The 20 T cell receptor beta chains presented below share a single source sample, sequenced in a study of T cells in Graves' hyperthyroidism and ophthalmopathy (dated by TCRdb to about 2019). Receptors were amplified or captured by multiplex PCR. Instrument on record: Illumina HiSeq 2000. The TCR beta CDR3 regions were amplified from RNA transcripts. A first-round RT-PCR of the TCR CDR3 used the HTBI primer set with the Qiagen OneStep RT-PCR kit. The public reads were quality trimmed at Q25 with fastp and then assembled into clones with MiXCR by TCRdb, keeping productive beta chains. Entries that share a CDR3 protein sequence are merged under the most common genes and DNA. Here the sample has tens of thousands of distinct CDR3 sequences; about 50% occur a single time. Clones ranked in the top ten supply 5.5% to 8% of the sample. The specimen sequenced was blood. The receptor source for this set is a woman in her 50s with Graves' hyperthyroidism that later progressed to Graves' ophthalmopathy.

The chain links TRBV20-1 to TRBJ1-5; the match to TRBD1 covers 7 bases. The CDR3 length is 13 residues. The germline gives CDR1 DFQATT, CDR2 SNEGSKA (reference sequence). V was clipped by 3 bases and J by 14 bases; unmatched bases: 13. CDR3 sequence: CSASRDSISYEHF. DNA for the CDR3: TGCAGTGCTAGCCGGGACAGTATATCCTACGAGCATTTT.

This clonotype was seen at least ten times. V usage is TRBV20-1 and J usage is TRBJ2-7; the match to TRBD2 covers 9 bases. V shed 6 bases and J 4 bases; nucleotides not matched to a gene: 10. The CDR3 sequence is 14 residues long. In germline, CDR1 is DFQATT, CDR2 SNEGSKA (reference sequence). CDR3 residues: CSAPLNSGSYEQYF. CDR3 in DNA: TGCAGTGCCCCCCTAAATAGCGGGAGTTACGAGCAGTACTTC.

This clonotype has a count of ten or more. The chain has TRBV6-1 and TRBJ2-7; D not certain. Trimming left V 8 bases short and J 2 bases short, with 13 bases between. Germline CDR1 MNHNS, CDR2 SASEGT. The CDR3 is 13 amino acids. Here the CDR3 DNA reads TGTGCCAGCTACGACACTGGGGCCTACGAGCAGTACTTC. Translation: CASYDTGAYEQYF.

The V call is TRBV20-1, the J call TRBJ2-1, with 15 bases lining up with TRBD2. This CDR3 contains 16 residues. The J segment lost 6 bases and the V segment lost 2 bases, leaving 5 bases of the junction unmatched. CDR1 is DFQATT, CDR2 SNEGSKA, per germline (reference sequence). The CDR3 DNA reads as TGCAGTGCTAGAAGGACTAGCGGGAGGGCCCTCAATGAGCAGTTCTTC. Its translation is CSARRTSGRALNEQFF.

The rearrangement uses TRBV12-3 or TRBV12-4 and TRBJ1-2; TRBD1 aligns across 9 bases. J lost 6 bases, V lost 3 bases, and 5 bases had no gene match. The CDR3 length is 14 residues. In DNA, the CDR3 is TGTGCCAGCAGTTTGACAGGGGGGCCCGATGGCTACACCTTC. It codes for CASSLTGGPDGYTF.

This clonotype is labeled as medium-sized (0.01 to 0.1%). This sequence joins TRBV24-1 and TRBJ2-5; 10 positions agree with TRBD1. Germline assignment: CDR1 KGHDR and CDR2 SFDVKD. V was pared by 3 bases and J by 4 bases, with 1 base of the junction left unmatched. The CDR3 length is 14 residues. CDR3 residues: CATSDRTGGETQYF. The CDR3 nucleotides are TGTGCCACCAGTGATCGGACAGGGGGAGAGACCCAGTACTTC.

Ten or more counts support this clonotype. This rearrangement joins TRBV2 to TRBJ1-4; TRBD1 might be the D (6 bases). The CDR3 sequence is 14 residues long. CDR1 and CDR2 (germline): SNHLY, FYNNEI. V gave up 3 bases and J gave up 7 bases, with 12 bases separating them. The CDR3 reads CASSEGRGPEKLFF. DNA of the CDR3: TGTGCCAGCAGTGAGGGCAGGGGCCCTGAAAAACTGTTTTTT.

This clonotype was seen many times. This rearrangement joins TRBV4-1 to TRBJ2-5; tentative D call: TRBD2 (5 bases). V was shortened by 0 bases and J by 5 bases, with 10 bases between the two germline ends. CDR3 size: 14 residues. Germline values: CDR1 MGHRA, CDR2 YSYEKL. CDR3 amino acids: CASSQDTGRETQYF. Here the CDR3 DNA reads TGCGCCAGCAGCCAAGATACGGGAAGGGAGACCCAGTACTTC.

This clonotype showed up many times. The rearrangement uses TRBV12-3 or TRBV12-4 and TRBJ2-2; D not resolved. Trimming shortened V by 4 bases and J by 2 bases, and 5 bases separated the two germline ends. This CDR3 has 13 amino acids. The chain's CDR3 is CASSSVNTGELFF. In DNA, the CDR3 is TGTGCCAGCAGTTCCGTAAACACCGGGGAGCTGTTTTTT.

The V and J genes are TRBV7-4 and TRBJ2-2; D is ambiguous. Trimming stripped 2 bases from V and 2 bases from J, with 18 bases between. The germline V gene has CDR1 SGHVT and CDR2 SQSDAQ. This CDR3 has 18 residues. CDR3 DNA: TGTGCCAGCAGCTTAATCCTGCAGGTCGTTGGAAACACCGGGGAGCTGTTTTTT. The encoded protein is CASSLILQVVGNTGELFF.

This clonotype was found once. V usage is TRBV19 and J usage is TRBJ1-6; 7 bases are a match to TRBD1. After removal of 5 bases from V and 9 bases from J, the junction contained 7 bases not matched to a gene. From germline, CDR1 is LNHDA and CDR2 SQIVND (reference sequence). The CDR3 consists of 14 residues. Here the CDR3 DNA reads TGTGCCAGTAGTCCTACAGGGGAGCGTTCACCCCTCCACTTT. Protein: CASSPTGERSPLHF.

CDR3 coding DNA: TGTGCCACCGGGGGCGGGGGATGGCAAGAGACCCAGTACTTC. Protein: CATGGGGWQETQYF. This chain uses TRBV24-1 with TRBJ2-5; tentatively, D is TRBD2 (7 bases). CDR3 size: 14 residues. V was shortened by 9 bases and J by 2 bases, with 15 bases between the two germline ends. Germline V gene lookup returns CDR1 KGHDR and CDR2 SFDVKD.

The chain carries TRBV20-1 and TRBJ1-3; a possible D gene is TRBD1 (5 bases). Germline V gene data show CDR1 as DFQATT and CDR2 as SNEGSKA (reference sequence). The ends were cut back, 6 bases at V and 4 bases at J, with 22 bases in the middle. The CDR3 loop spans 16 amino acids. The CDR3 coding sequence is TGCAGTGCCCAAGCGGGGACCCGAAAGGCGGGAAACACCATATATTTT. Its translation: CSAQAGTRKAGNTIYF.

This clonotype was detected many times. V gene TRBV6-1 combines with J gene TRBJ2-7; perhaps D is TRBD1 or TRBD2 (6 bases each). The CDR3 sequence is 18 residues long. The ends were cut back, 3 bases at V and 3 bases at J, with 24 bases in the middle. Germline CDR1 reads MNHNS; CDR2 reads SASEGT. The CDR3 region is CASSDWRAGAESIYEQYF. CDR3 bases: TGTGCCAGCAGTGATTGGAGGGCAGGGGCCGAATCGATCTACGAGCAGTACTTC.

The chain joins TRBV7-8 to TRBJ1-1, with 7 bases fitting TRBD1. CDR1 is SGHVS, CDR2 FQNEAQ, per germline. The CDR3 consists of 20 residues. Unmatched junction bases numbered 33, after V lost 5 bases and J lost 12 bases. The CDR3 spells CASSVPRGQIYSGANVLTFF. In DNA, the CDR3 is TGTGCCAGCAGCGTCCCTCGGGGACAGATTTACTCTGGGGCCAACGTCCTGACTTTCTTT.

Within the sample, this clonotype is medium-sized. The gene calls are TRBV25-1 and TRBJ1-2, with 8 bases lining up with TRBD1. The V and J ends lost 3 bases and 7 bases, in that order; junction bases with no gene match: 10. Germline CDR1 reads MGHDK; CDR2 reads SYGVNS. The CDR3 totals 15 residues. This CDR3 reads CASSDYGQGVLGYTF. The CDR3, as DNA: TGTGCCAGCAGTGACTACGGACAGGGAGTTCTTGGCTACACCTTC.

This clonotype was detected many times. V is TRBV3-1 and J is TRBJ2-3; 12 nucleotides line up with TRBD2. The ends lost 1 base at V and 1 base at J; junction bases unmatched: 3. CDR3 length equals 17 residues. Germline V gene lookup returns CDR1 LGHDT and CDR2 YNNKEL (reference sequence). The CDR3 loop reads CASSQARLAGGTDTQYF. The CDR3 region has the DNA TGTGCCAGCAGCCAAGCCCGACTAGCGGGGGGCACAGATACGCAGTATTTT.

This clonotype occurred many times. J is TRBJ2-3 and V is TRBV12-3 or TRBV12-4; D unclear. Trimming took off 8 bases at V and 10 bases at J, with 19 bases between the two ends. This CDR3 is 13 amino acids long. The DNA of the CDR3 is TGTGCCAGCCGATCGAACTTTGTTGAGTCGCAGTATTTT. Translated, it gives CASRSNFVESQYF.

This clonotype has only a few counts. The V gene is TRBV2, the J gene TRBJ1-6; D is possibly TRBD1 (5 bases). The V gene's germline CDR1 is SNHLY and CDR2 FYNNEI. V lost 4 bases and J 4 bases, leaving 14 bases between the germline ends. The CDR3 totals 16 residues. CDR3 sequence: CASSGHADSYNSPLHF. The CDR3 region has the DNA TGTGCCAGCAGTGGGCATGCCGACAGTTATAATTCACCCCTCCACTTT.

A single count supports this clonotype. CDR3 sequence reads: CASSGAGLEAFF. DNA of the CDR3: TGTGCCAGTTCGGGGGCAGGGCTAGAAGCTTTCTTT. The chain carries TRBV19 and TRBJ1-1; possible D gene TRBD1, 6 bases. V shed 8 bases and J shed 8 bases, with 15 bases lying between them. The V gene's germline CDR1 is LNHDA and CDR2 SQIVND (reference sequence). The CDR3 spans 12 residues.